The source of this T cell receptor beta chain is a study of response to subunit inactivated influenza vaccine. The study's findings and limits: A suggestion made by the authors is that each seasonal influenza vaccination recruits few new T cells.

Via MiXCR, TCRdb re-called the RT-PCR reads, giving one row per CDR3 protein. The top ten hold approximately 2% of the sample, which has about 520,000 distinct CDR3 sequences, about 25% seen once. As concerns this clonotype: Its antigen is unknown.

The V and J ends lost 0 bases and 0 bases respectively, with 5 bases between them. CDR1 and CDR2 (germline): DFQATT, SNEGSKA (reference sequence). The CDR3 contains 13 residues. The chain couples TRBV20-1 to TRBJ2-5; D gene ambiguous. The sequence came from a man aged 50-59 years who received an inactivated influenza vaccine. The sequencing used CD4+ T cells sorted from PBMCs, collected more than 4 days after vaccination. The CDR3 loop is CSAREIHQETQYF. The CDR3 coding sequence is TGCAGTGCTAGAGAGATACACCAAGAGACCCAGTACTTC.